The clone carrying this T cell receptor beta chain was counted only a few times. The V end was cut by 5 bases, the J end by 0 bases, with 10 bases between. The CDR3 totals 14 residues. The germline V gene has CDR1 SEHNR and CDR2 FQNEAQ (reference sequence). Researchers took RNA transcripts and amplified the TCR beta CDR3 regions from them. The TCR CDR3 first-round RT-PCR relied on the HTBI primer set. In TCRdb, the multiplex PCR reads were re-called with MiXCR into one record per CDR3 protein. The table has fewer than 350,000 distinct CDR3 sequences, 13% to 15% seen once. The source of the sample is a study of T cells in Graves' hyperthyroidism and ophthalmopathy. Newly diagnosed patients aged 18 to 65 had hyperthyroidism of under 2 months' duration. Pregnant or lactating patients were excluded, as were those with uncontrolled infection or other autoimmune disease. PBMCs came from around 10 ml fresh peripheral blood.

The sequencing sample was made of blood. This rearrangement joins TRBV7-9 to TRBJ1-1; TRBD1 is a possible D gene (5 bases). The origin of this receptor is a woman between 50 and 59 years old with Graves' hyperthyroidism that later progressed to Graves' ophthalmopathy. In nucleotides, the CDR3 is TGTGCCAGCAGCCCCGGGACTGTGAACACTGAAGCTTTCTTT. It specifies CASSPGTVNTEAFF.